A single sample gave rise to the 18 T cell receptor beta chains below, sequenced in a study of cytomegalovirus exposure and HLA in healthy donors. PCR primers comprised 60 Vbeta and 13 Jbeta primers. The protocol was immunoSEQ multiplex PCR, while the TCRdb copy is restricted to in-frame clones and leaves out a portion. The table has about 120,000 clones, 81% seen once. What was sequenced was PBMCs. The receptor set was obtained from a middle-aged woman in good health and CMV-seronegative.

With regard to this clone: Additional DNA sequences in this sample encode the identical CDR3. The chain links TRBV7-9 to TRBJ1-1; D not resolved. V gave up 0 bases and J gave up 2 bases, with 4 bases separating them. CDR3 length: 13 residues. Looked up from germline, CDR1 is SEHNR and CDR2 is FQNEAQ (reference sequence). CDR3 protein: CASSLALNTEAFF. The CDR3 bases are TGTGCCAGCAGCTTAGCCCTTAACACTGAAGCTTTCTTT. The variable domain in full, completed from reference TRBV7-9 and TRBJ1-1, reads DTGVSQNPRHKITKRGQNVTFRCDPISEHNRLYWYRQTLGQGPEFLTYFQNEAQLEKSRLLSDRFSAERPKGSFSTLEIQRTEQGDSAMYLCASSLALNTEAFFGQGTRLTVV.

The rearrangement links TRBV16 to TRBJ2-5, with 14 bases that match TRBD2. The germline gives CDR1 KGHSY, CDR2 FQNENV. V lost 4 bases to trimming and J lost 5 bases; unmatched junction nucleotides: 9. This CDR3 is 17 amino acids long. The CDR3 loop is CASSLGTSGSASETQYF. The CDR3 DNA sequence: TGTGCCAGCAGCCTTGGGACTAGCGGGAGCGCCAGTGAGACCCAGTACTTC.

This chain joins TRBV7-9 and TRBJ1-3, with D unclear. Trimming cost V 7 bases and J 0 bases, with 7 bases left between them. This CDR3 spans 13 amino acids. Germline V lookup: CDR1 SEHNR, CDR2 FQNEAQ (reference sequence). CDR3: CASTHSSGNTIYF. In DNA form, the CDR3 reads TGTGCCAGCACTCACTCCTCTGGAAACACCATATATTTT.

This clone was seen only a few times. The genes are TRBV5-1 and TRBJ2-1; perhaps TRBD1 as D (6 bases). Deletions cut 0 bases from V and 12 bases from J, with 16 bases between. The CDR3 extends over 14 amino acids. The V gene's germline CDR1 is SGHRS and CDR2 YFSETQ. The CDR3 region is CASSLVQGGEGQFF. CDR3 DNA: TGCGCCAGCAGCTTGGTACAGGGCGGCGAAGGGCAGTTCTTC.

V is TRBV30 and J is TRBJ1-6; D remains ambiguous. V was pared by 0 bases and J by 8 bases, with 11 bases between. There are 14 residues in the CDR3. Germline CDR1 reads GTSNPN; CDR2 reads SVGIG (reference sequence). The CDR3 loop reads CAWSVQGGHSPLHF. DNA for the CDR3: TGTGCCTGGAGTGTACAAGGAGGGCATTCACCCCTCCACTTT.

The rearrangement links TRBV28 to TRBJ2-1, with D possibly TRBD1 on 6 matching bases. Germline CDR1 and CDR2: MDHEN and SYDVKM. The CDR3 length is 15 residues. The ends were cut back, 6 bases at V and 0 bases at J, with 12 bases in the middle. The DNA for the CDR3 is TGTGCCAGCAGAGGGGGAAGGGGCTCCTACAATGAGCAGTTCTTC. Protein: CASRGGRGSYNEQFF.

The V gene is TRBV5-1, the J gene TRBJ1-5; D remains unclear. Germline V gives CDR1 SGHRS, CDR2 YFSETQ. V was pared by 2 bases and J by 3 bases, with 12 bases between. The CDR3 runs to 15 residues. The CDR3 coding sequence is TGCGCCAGCAGCTTTTTGCCCGGGAACAATCAGCCCCAGCATTTT. Translating it yields CASSFLPGNNQPQHF.

This chain uses TRBV6-1 with TRBJ2-1; the match to TRBD2 covers 9 bases. Germline CDR1 and CDR2: MNHNS and SASEGT. The V and J ends lost 6 bases and 2 bases, in that order; junction bases with no gene match: 5. This CDR3 is 15 amino acids long. CDR3 DNA sequence: TGTGCCAGCAGGGCCAGCGGGGGGCCCTACAATGAGCAGTTCTTC. Translated, it gives CASRASGGPYNEQFF.

CDR3 sequence: CASRLGTGYLVNTEAFF. Here the CDR3 DNA reads TGTGCCAGCAGATTGGGGACAGGGTATTTAGTGAACACTGAAGCTTTCTTT. The V and J genes are TRBV27 and TRBJ1-1, with 9 bases that match TRBD1. The CDR3 spans 17 residues. Germline V gene data show CDR1 as MNHEY and CDR2 as SMNVEV (reference sequence). The V gene end was trimmed by 6 bases and the J gene end by 0 bases; junction bases not matched to a gene: 11.

The DNA for the CDR3 is TGTGCCAGCAGCTGGGACAGGGGGTTAGGGCAGTACTTC. Translating it yields CASSWDRGLGQYF. The chain combines TRBV28 with TRBJ2-7; 11 bases agree with TRBD1. The CDR3 length is 13 residues. Germline CDR1 and CDR2: MDHEN and SYDVKM. The V segment lost 6 bases and the J segment 9 bases; nucleotides outside the gene matches: 7.

The gene calls are TRBV6-5 and TRBJ2-5; 7 bases fit TRBD1. The J call could be wrong; TRBJ2-7 is a better fit for the DNA end. There are 13 residues in the CDR3. Germline V lookup: CDR1 MNHEY, CDR2 SVGAGI. CDR3 bases: TGTGCCAGCAGTTTGACAGGGCCCTACGAGCAGTACTTC. This codes for CASSLTGPYEQYF.

This chain links TRBV5-4 with TRBJ1-1; D is undetermined. Germline lookup yields CDR1 SGHNT and CDR2 YYREEE (reference sequence). Trimming removed 4 bases at V and 7 bases at J, with 14 bases between. The length of the CDR3 is 13 residues. The CDR3: CASSPPPPGEAFF. Here the CDR3 DNA reads TGTGCCAGCAGCCCCCCCCCACCGGGTGAAGCTTTCTTT. Complete variable domain (other parts from reference TRBV5-4 and TRBJ1-1): ETGVTQSPTHLIKTRGQQVTLRCSSQSGHNTVSWYQQALGQGPQFIFQYYREEENGRGNFPPRFSGLQFPNYSSELNVNALELDDSALYLCASSPPPPGEAFFGQGTRLTVV.

The rearrangement joins TRBV29-1 to TRBJ1-3; TRBD1 aligns across 10 bases. CDR1 and CDR2 (germline): SQVTM, ANQGSEA. The CDR3 consists of 13 residues. Trimming cost V 5 bases and J 5 bases; bases outside gene matches: 3. Written as DNA, the CDR3 is TGCAGCGTTCAGGGACAGGGGAGAAACACCATATATTTT. Translated, it gives CSVQGQGRNTIYF.

The chain combines TRBV10-3 with TRBJ1-3; possibly TRBD1 for D (5 bases). Trimming cost V 3 bases and J 0 bases, with 9 bases left between them. The CDR3 extends over 15 amino acids. From germline, CDR1 is ENHRY and CDR2 SYGVKD. The CDR3 coding sequence is TGTGCCATCAGTGACGGGACTAACTCTGGAAACACCATATATTTT. It specifies CAISDGTNSGNTIYF.

The chain employs TRBV5-6 and TRBJ2-5, with unresolved D. The germline gives CDR1 SGHDT, CDR2 YYEEEE. V was cut by 0 bases and J by 1 base, with 13 bases left in between. The CDR3 is made up of 16 amino acids. The CDR3 DNA is TGTGCCAGCAGCTTGGCTGGCACCTCTCCCCAAGAGACCCAGTACTTC. As protein: CASSLAGTSPQETQYF.

The V and J genes are TRBV27 and TRBJ1-6; weak D call: TRBD1 (6 bases). The CDR3 runs 15 residues. The germline V gene encodes CDR1 MNHEY and CDR2 SMNVEV (reference sequence). V shed 5 bases and J shed 10 bases, with 18 bases lying between them. This chain's CDR3 is CASSPQQGNRSPLHF. The DNA for the CDR3 is TGTGCCAGCAGTCCACAGCAGGGGAACAGGTCACCCCTCCACTTT.

The genes are TRBV5-1 and TRBJ1-1; 7 bases align to TRBD1. V lost 0 bases and J lost 5; bases outside the gene matches: 10. Germline assignment: CDR1 SGHRS and CDR2 YFSETQ. The CDR3 totals 16 residues. Here the CDR3 DNA reads TGCGCCAGCAGCTTGGAATCAGGAGGGGGCGTAACTGAAGCTTTCTTT. This translates into CASSLESGGGVTEAFF. Drawing the rest from reference TRBV5-1 and TRBJ1-1, the complete variable domain is KAGVTQTPRYLIKTRGQQVTLSCSPISGHRSVSWYQQTPGQGLQFLFEYFSETQRNKGNFPGRFSGRQFSNSRSEMNVSTLELGDSALYLCASSLESGGGVTEAFFGQGTRLTVV.

The chain couples TRBV25-1 to TRBJ2-7; the match to TRBD1 covers 8 bases. Germline assignment: CDR1 MGHDK and CDR2 SYGVNS. The length of the CDR3 is 15 residues. With 3 bases clipped from V and 1 base from J, the junction kept 5 bases outside the gene matches. The CDR3: CASSEAGGGSYEQYF. As DNA, the CDR3 is TGTGCCAGCAGTGAGGCAGGGGGCGGGTCCTACGAGCAGTACTTC.